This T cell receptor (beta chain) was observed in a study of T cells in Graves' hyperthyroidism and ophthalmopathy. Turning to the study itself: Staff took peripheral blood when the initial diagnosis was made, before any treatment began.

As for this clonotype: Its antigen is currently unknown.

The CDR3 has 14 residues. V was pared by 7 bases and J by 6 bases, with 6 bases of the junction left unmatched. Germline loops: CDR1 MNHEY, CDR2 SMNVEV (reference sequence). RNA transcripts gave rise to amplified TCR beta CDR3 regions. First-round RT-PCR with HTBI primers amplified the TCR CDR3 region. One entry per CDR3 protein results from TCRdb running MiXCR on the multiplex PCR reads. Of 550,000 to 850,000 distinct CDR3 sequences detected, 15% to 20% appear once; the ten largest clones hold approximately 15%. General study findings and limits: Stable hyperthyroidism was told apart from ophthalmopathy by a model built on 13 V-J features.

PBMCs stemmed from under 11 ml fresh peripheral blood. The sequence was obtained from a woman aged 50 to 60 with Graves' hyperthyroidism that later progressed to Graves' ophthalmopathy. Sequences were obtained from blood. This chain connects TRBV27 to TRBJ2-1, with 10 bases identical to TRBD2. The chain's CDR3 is CASKSGGATNEQFF. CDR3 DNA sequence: TGTGCCAGCAAGAGCGGGGGGGCCACCAATGAGCAGTTCTTC.